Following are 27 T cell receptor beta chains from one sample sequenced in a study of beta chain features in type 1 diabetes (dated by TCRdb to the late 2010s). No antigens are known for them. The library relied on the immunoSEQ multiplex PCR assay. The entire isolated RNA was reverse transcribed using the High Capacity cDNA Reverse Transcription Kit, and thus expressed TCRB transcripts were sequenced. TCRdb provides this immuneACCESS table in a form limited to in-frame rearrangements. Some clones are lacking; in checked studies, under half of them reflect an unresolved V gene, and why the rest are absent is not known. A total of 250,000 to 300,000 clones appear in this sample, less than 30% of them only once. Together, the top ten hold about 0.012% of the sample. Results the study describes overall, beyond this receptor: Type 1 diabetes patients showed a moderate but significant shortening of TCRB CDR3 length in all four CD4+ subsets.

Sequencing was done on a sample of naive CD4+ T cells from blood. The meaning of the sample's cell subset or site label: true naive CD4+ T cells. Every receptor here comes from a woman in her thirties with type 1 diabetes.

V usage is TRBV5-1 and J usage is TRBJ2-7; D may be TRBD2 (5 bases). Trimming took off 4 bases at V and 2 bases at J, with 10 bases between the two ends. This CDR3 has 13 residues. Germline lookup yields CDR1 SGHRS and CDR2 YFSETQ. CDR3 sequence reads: CASSKDGTYEQYF. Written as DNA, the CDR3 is TGCGCCAGCAGCAAGGACGGGACCTACGAGCAGTACTTC.

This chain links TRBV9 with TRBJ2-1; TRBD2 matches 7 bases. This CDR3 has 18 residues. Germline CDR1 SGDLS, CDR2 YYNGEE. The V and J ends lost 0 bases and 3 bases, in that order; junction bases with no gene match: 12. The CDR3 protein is CASSVDGGAGRRYNEQFF. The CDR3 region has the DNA TGTGCCAGCAGCGTAGACGGCGGAGCGGGACGGCGCTACAATGAGCAGTTCTTC.

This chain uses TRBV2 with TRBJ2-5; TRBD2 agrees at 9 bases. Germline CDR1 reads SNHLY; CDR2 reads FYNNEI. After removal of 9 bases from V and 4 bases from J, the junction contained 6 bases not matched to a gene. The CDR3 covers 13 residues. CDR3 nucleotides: TGTGCCAGTTCCGGGACTAGCCTAGAGACCCAGTACTTC. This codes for CASSGTSLETQYF.

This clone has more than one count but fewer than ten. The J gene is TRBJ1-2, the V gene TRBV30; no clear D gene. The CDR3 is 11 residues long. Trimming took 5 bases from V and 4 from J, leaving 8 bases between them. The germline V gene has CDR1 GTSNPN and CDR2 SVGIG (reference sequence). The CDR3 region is CAWRRSYGYTF. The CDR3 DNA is TGTGCCTGGCGGAGGAGCTATGGCTACACCTTC. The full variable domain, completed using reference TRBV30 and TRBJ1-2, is SQTIHQWPATLVQPVGSPLSLECTVEGTSNPNLYWYRQAAGRGLQLLFYSVGIGQISSEVPQNLSASRPQDRQFILSSKKLLLSDSGFYLCAWRRSYGYTFGSGTRLTVV.

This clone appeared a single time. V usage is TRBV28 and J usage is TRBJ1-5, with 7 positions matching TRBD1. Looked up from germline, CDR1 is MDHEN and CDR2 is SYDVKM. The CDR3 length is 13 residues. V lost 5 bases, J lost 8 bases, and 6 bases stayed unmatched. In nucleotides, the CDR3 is TGTGCCAGCAGTGGACAGGTAGAAAAGCCCCAGCATTTT. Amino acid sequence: CASSGQVEKPQHF.

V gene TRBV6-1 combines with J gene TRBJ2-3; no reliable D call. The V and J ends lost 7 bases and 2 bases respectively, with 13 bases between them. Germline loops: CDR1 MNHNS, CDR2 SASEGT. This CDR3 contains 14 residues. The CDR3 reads CASIVLSSTDTQYF. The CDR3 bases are TGTGCCAGCATCGTCCTCTCCTCCACAGATACGCAGTATTTT.

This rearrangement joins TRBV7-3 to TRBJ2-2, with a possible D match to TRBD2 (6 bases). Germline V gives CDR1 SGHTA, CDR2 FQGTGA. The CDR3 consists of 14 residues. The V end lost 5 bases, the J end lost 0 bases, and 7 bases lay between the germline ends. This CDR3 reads CASSRRANTGELFF. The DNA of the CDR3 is TGTGCCAGCAGCCGGAGGGCGAACACCGGGGAGCTGTTTTTT.

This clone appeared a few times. The CDR3 sequence: CASSQGQGATEAFF. The CDR3 nucleotides read TGCGCCAGCAGCCAAGGACAGGGGGCCACTGAAGCTTTCTTT. The V and J genes are TRBV4-1 and TRBJ1-1, with TRBD1 matching 10 bases. In germline, CDR1 is MGHRA, CDR2 YSYEKL. V shed 1 base, J shed 4 bases, and the junction held 0 bases outside the gene matches. The CDR3 spans 14 residues.

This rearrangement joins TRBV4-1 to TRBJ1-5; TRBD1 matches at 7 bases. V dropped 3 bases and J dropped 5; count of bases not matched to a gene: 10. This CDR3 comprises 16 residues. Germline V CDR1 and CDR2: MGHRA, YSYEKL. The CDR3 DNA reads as TGCGCCAGCAGCCACCAACAGGGGACTTCCTATCAGCCCCAGCATTTT. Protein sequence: CASSHQQGTSYQPQHF.

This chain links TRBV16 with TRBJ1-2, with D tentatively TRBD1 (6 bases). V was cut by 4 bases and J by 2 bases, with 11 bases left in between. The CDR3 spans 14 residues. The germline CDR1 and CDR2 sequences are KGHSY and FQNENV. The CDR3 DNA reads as TGTGCCAGCAGCCCCCAACAGGGAAACTATGGCTACACCTTC. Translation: CASSPQQGNYGYTF.

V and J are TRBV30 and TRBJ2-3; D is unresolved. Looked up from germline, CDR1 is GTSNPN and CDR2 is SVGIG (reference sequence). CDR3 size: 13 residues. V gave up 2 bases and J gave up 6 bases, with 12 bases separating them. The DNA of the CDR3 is TGTGCCTGGAGTCACGACTCCGGGGATACGCAGTATTTT. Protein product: CAWSHDSGDTQYF. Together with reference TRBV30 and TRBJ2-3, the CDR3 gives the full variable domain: SQTIHQWPATLVQPVGSPLSLECTVEGTSNPNLYWYRQAAGRGLQLLFYSVGIGQISSEVPQNLSASRPQDRQFILSSKKLLLSDSGFYLCAWSHDSGDTQYFGPGTRLTVL.

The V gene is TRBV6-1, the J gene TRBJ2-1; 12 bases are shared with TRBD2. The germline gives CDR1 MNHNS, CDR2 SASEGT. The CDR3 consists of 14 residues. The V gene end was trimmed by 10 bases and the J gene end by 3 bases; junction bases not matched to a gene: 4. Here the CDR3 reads CATKTSGGYNEQFF. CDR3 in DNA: TGTGCCACCAAGACTAGCGGGGGCTACAATGAGCAGTTCTTC.

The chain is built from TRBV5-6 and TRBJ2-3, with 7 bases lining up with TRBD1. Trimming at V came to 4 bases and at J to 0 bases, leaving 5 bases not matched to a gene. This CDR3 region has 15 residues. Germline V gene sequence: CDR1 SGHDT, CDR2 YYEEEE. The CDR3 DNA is TGTGCCAGCAGCACCAGGACAGGAAGCACAGATACGCAGTATTTT. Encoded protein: CASSTRTGSTDTQYF.

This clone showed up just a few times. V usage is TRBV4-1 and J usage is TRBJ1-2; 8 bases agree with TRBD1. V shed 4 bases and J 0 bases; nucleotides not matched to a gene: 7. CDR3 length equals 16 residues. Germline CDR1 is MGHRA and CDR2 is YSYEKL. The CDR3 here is CASSPPRQGPNYGYTF. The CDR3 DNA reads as TGCGCCAGCAGCCCCCCCAGACAGGGGCCTAACTATGGCTACACCTTC.

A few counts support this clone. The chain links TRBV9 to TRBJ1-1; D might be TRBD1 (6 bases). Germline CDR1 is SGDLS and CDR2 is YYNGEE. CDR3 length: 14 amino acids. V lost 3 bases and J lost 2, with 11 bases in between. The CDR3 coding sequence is TGTGCCAGCAGCGCAGGGACACCTAACACTGAAGCTTTCTTT. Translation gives CASSAGTPNTEAFF.

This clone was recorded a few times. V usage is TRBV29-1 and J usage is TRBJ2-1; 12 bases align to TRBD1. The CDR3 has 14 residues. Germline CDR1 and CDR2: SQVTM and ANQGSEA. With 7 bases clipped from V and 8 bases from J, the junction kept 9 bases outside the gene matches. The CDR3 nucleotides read TGCAGCGCAGGGACAGGGGGCCTACCTGATGAGCAGTTCTTC. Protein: CSAGTGGLPDEQFF.

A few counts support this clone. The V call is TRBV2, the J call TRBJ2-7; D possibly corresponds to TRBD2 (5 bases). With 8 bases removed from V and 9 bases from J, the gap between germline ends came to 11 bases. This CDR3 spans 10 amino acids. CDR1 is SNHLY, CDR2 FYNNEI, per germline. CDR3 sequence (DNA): TGTGCCAGCGGGGAGCTTGTGCAGTACTTC. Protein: CASGELVQYF. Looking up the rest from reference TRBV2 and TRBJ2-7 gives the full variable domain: EPEVTQTPSHQVTQMGQEVILRCVPISNHLYFYWYRQILGQKVEFLVSFYNNEISEKSEIFDDQFSVERPDGSNFTLKIRSTKLEDSAMYFCASGELVQYFGPGTRLTVT.

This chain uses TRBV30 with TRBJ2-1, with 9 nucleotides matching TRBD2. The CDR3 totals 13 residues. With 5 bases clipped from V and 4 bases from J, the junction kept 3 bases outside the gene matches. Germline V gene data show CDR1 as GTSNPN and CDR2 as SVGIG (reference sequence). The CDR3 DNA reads TGTGCCTGGGGGACTAGCAGTTACAATGAGCAGTTCTTC. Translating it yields CAWGTSSYNEQFF.

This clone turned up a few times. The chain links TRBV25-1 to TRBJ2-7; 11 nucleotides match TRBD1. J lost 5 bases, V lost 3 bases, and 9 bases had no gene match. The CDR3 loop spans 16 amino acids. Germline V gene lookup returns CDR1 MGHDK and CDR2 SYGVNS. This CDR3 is CASSEYSGTGGDEQYF. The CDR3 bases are TGTGCCAGCAGTGAGTACTCCGGGACAGGGGGTGACGAGCAGTACTTC.

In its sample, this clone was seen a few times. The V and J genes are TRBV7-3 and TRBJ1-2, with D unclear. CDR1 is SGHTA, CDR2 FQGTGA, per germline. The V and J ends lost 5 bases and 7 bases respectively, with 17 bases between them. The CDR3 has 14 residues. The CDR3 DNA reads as TGTGCCAGCAGCGCGGGCGAGTCAATAGGTGGCTACACCTTC. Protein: CASSAGESIGGYTF.

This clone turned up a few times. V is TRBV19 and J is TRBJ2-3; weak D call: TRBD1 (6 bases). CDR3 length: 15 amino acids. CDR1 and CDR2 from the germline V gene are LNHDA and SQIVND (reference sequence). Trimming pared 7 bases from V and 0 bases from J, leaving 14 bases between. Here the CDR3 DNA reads TGTGCCAGTAATTCCGGGGACACTAGCACAGATACGCAGTATTTT. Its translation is CASNSGDTSTDTQYF.

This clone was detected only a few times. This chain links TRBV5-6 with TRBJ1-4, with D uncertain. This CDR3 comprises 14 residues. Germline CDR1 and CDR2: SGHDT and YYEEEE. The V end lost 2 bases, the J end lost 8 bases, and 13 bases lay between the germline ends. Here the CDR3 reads CASSLLSGREKLFF. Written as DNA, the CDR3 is TGTGCCAGCAGCTTACTAAGTGGTCGGGAAAAACTGTTTTTT. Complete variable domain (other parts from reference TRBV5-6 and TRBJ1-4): DAGVTQSPTHLIKTRGQQVTLRCSPKSGHDTVSWYQQALGQGPQFIFQYYEEEERQRGNFPDRFSGHQFPNYSSELNVNALLLGDSALYLCASSLLSGREKLFFGSGTQLSVL.

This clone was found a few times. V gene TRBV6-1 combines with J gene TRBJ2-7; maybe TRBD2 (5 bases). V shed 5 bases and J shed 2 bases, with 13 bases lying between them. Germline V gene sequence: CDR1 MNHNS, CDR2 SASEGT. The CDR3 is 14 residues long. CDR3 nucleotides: TGTGCCAGCAGTCTCCGGGATAGTACCTACGAGCAGTACTTC. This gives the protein CASSLRDSTYEQYF.

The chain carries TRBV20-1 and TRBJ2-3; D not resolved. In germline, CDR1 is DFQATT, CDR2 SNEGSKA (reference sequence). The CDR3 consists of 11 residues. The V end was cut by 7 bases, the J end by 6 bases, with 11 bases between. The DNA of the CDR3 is TGCAGTGGGTTACGCGCCGATACGCAGTATTTT. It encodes CSGLRADTQYF.

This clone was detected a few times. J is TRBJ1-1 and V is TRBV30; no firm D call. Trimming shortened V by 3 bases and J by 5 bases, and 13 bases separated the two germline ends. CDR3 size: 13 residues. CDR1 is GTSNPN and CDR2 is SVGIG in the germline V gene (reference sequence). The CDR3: CAWSYGVGTEAFF. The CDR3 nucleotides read TGTGCCTGGAGCTACGGGGTGGGGACTGAAGCTTTCTTT.

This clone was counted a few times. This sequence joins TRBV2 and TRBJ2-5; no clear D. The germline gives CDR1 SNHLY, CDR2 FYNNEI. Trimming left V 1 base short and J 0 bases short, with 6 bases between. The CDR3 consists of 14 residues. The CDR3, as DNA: TGTGCCAGCAGTGAAGTTACAGACCAAGAGACCCAGTACTTC. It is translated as CASSEVTDQETQYF.

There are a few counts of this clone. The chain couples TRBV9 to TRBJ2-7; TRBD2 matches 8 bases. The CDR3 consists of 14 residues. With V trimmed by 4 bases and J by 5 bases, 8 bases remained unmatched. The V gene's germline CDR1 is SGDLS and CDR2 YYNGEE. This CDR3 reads CASSPGGGLDEQYF. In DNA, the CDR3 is TGTGCCAGCAGCCCCGGGGGGGGACTAGACGAGCAGTACTTC.